The clone carrying this T cell receptor beta chain was observed many times. What it binds is unknown. RNA transcripts yielded amplified TCR beta CDR3 regions. The HTBI primer set served for first-round RT-PCR of the TCR CDR3. MiXCR, run by TCRdb on the multiplex PCR reads, gives a single entry per CDR3 protein. The top ten clones hold approximately 31% of a sample with around 760,000 distinct CDR3 sequences, about 35% of them seen once. This entry comes from a study of T cells in Graves' hyperthyroidism and ophthalmopathy. Study outcomes and limitations: Most thyroid clonotypes expanded above 0.001 appeared in blood too. The model made its ophthalmopathy prediction, and onset followed a median approximately 6 months later.

The CDR3 contains 14 residues. Germline lookup yields CDR1 DFQATT and CDR2 SNEGSKA (reference sequence). The trim removed 4 bases at V and 8 bases at J, leaving 11 bases unmatched. Patients with uncontrolled infections, other autoimmune diseases, pregnancy or lactation were excluded. PBMCs were sourced from approximately 9 ml fresh peripheral blood. This sequence originates from a woman in her 40s with Graves' hyperthyroidism. This chain connects TRBV20-1 to TRBJ1-5, with 7 nucleotides matching TRBD1. Source material: blood. The chain's CDR3 is CSAIPGGYGEPQHF. The DNA of the CDR3 is TGCAGTGCTATACCAGGGGGATACGGCGAGCCCCAGCATTTT.